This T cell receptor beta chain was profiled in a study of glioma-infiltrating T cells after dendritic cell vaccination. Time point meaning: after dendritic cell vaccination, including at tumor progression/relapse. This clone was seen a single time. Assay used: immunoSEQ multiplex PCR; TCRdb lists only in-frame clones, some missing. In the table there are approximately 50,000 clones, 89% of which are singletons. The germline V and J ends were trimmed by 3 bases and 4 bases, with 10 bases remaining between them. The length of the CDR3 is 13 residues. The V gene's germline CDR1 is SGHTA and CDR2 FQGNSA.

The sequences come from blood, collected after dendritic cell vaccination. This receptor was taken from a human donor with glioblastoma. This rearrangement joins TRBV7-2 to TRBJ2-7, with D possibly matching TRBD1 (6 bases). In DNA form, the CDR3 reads TGTGCCAGCAGCTTTGGACAGCAATACGAGCAGTACTTC. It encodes CASSFGQQYEQYF.